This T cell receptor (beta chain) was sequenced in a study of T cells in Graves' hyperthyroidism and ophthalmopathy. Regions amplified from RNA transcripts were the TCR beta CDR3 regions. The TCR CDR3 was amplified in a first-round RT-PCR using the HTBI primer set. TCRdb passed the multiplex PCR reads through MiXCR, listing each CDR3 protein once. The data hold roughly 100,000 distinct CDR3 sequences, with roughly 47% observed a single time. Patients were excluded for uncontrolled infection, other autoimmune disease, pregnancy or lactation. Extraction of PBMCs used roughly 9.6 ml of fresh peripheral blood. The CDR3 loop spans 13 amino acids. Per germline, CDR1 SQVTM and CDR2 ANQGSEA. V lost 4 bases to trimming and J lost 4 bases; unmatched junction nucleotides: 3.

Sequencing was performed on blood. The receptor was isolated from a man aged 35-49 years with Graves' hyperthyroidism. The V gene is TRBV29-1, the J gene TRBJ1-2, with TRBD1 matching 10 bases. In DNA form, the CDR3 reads TGCAGCGTTGTGACAGGGGGCACCTATGGCTACACCTTC. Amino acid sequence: CSVVTGGTYGYTF.